These 11 T cell receptor beta chains were all obtained from the same sample, sequenced in a study of Tregs in tolerant kidney transplant recipients. Recipients received nonmyeloablative bone marrow transplants from related graft donors, with transient mixed chimerism. Generated by immunoSEQ multiplex PCR, the TCRdb table keeps only in-frame clones and is missing some. The data hold about 52,000 clones, with approximately 90% observed a single time. The sequenced sample was CD8+ T cells from blood (PBMCs), obtained 24 months after the transplant. Source of these receptors: a human patient who received a combined kidney and bone marrow transplant. Certain T cells may be donor cells from the graft.

This chain joins TRBV30 and TRBJ1-2; 9 positions match TRBD1. The trim removed 8 bases at V and 7 bases at J, leaving 5 bases unmatched. This CDR3 has 11 amino acids. CDR1 and CDR2 from the germline V gene are GTSNPN and SVGIG (reference sequence). The CDR3 DNA sequence: TGTGCCGGTCGACAGGGGGGTGGCTACACCTTC. Translating it yields CAGRQGGGYTF.

As for this clone: Distinct nucleotide sequences in the sample also encode this CDR3. V usage is TRBV4-3 and J usage is TRBJ1-6; D is unresolved. Per germline, CDR1 LGHNA and CDR2 YSLEER. The germline V and J ends were trimmed by 3 bases and 5 bases, with 11 bases remaining between them. The CDR3 is 15 amino acids. The CDR3 is CASSQDSADNSPLHF. The CDR3 DNA reads TGCGCCAGCAGCCAGGATAGCGCGGATAATTCACCCCTCCACTTT.

A note on this clone: Other DNA sequences in the same sample also yield this CDR3. The V call is TRBV6-5, the J call TRBJ1-6; D remains ambiguous. Per germline, CDR1 MNHEY and CDR2 SVGAGI. V lost 5 bases to trimming and J lost 6 bases, with 5 bases between them. CDR3 length: 12 residues. CDR3 sequence: CASSNSNSPLHF. The CDR3 DNA reads as TGTGCCAGCAGTAACAGTAATTCACCCCTCCACTTT.

The chain is built from TRBV11-3 and TRBJ2-3, with 7 bases aligning to TRBD2. Germline CDR1 reads SGHNT; CDR2 reads YENEEA. The trim removed 5 bases at V and 4 bases at J, leaving 12 bases unmatched. The CDR3 covers 16 residues. This CDR3 reads CASSTRLADLADTQYF. The CDR3 coding sequence is TGTGCCAGCAGCACCCGGCTAGCGGACCTAGCAGATACGCAGTATTTT. The full variable domain, in which reference TRBV11-3 and TRBJ2-3 provide the parts outside the CDR3, is EAGVVQSPRYKIIEKKQPVAFWCNPISGHNTLYWYLQNLGQGPELLIRYENEEAVDDSQLPKDRFSAERLKGVDSTLKIQPAELGDSAVYLCASSTRLADLADTQYFGPGTRLTVL.

The J gene is TRBJ2-3, the V gene TRBV7-6, with D possibly TRBD2 on 6 matching bases. The germline V gene encodes CDR1 SGHVS and CDR2 FNYEAQ. V shed 4 bases and J shed 7 bases, with 15 bases lying between them. CDR3 length: 14 amino acids. The CDR3 nucleotides read TGTGCCAGCAGCTCGGAGGAGGGCTTTTATACGCAGTATTTT. Its protein product is CASSSEEGFYTQYF.

This clone is a singleton in its sample. The V and J genes are TRBV4-3 and TRBJ2-1, with 11 bases identical to TRBD2. J gave up 7 bases and V 0 bases, and 8 bases lay outside the gene matches. Germline assignment: CDR1 LGHNA and CDR2 YSLEER. This CDR3 is built from 17 residues. CDR3 sequence (DNA): TGCGCCAGCAGCCAAGATAGAGGTAGCGGGGGGGCGAATGAGCAGTTCTTC. Translating gives CASSQDRGSGGANEQFF.

The rearrangement links TRBV4-1 to TRBJ2-7; D call uncertain. CDR3 length equals 14 residues. Germline V gene lookup returns CDR1 MGHRA and CDR2 YSYEKL. Trimming removed 0 bases at V and 4 bases at J, with 10 bases between. The CDR3: CASSQDWRLYEQYF. DNA for the CDR3: TGCGCCAGCAGCCAAGATTGGAGACTTTACGAGCAGTACTTC.

The rearrangement joins TRBV2 to TRBJ2-1; 10 positions match TRBD2. The CDR3 is made up of 13 amino acids. From germline, CDR1 is SNHLY and CDR2 FYNNEI. The V gene end was trimmed by 10 bases and the J gene end by 6 bases; junction bases not matched to a gene: 6. Here the CDR3 reads CAKEREGPNEQFF. In DNA form, the CDR3 reads TGTGCCAAGGAGCGGGAGGGCCCCAATGAGCAGTTCTTC.

V gene TRBV9 combines with J gene TRBJ1-6; possible D gene TRBD1, 6 bases. This CDR3 contains 15 residues. Germline V CDR1 and CDR2: SGDLS, YYNGEE. The V end lost 7 bases, the J end lost 11 bases, and 22 bases lay between the germline ends. The CDR3 DNA reads TGTGCCAGCGGACCCCTGTGGGACACAGTAGCACCCCTCCACTTT. Amino acids: CASGPLWDTVAPLHF.

In its sample, this clone was seen once. Here the CDR3 DNA reads TGTGCCAGCAGCGAGGGGGACTCCTACGAGCAGTACTTC. It specifies CASSEGDSYEQYF. The chain uses TRBV9 and TRBJ2-7; the D gene is possibly TRBD1 (6 bases). The germline V and J ends were trimmed by 3 bases and 0 bases, with 7 bases remaining between them. The CDR3 sequence is 13 residues long. Per the germline V gene, CDR1 is SGDLS and CDR2 is YYNGEE.

J is TRBJ2-7 and V is TRBV29-1, with a weak D call TRBD2 (6 bases). The germline gives CDR1 SQVTM, CDR2 ANQGSEA. With 4 bases removed from V and 6 bases from J, the gap between germline ends came to 13 bases. The CDR3 runs 12 residues. The CDR3 sequence is CSVGGVSLEQYF. For the CDR3, the DNA is TGCAGCGTTGGGGGGGTTAGCCTCGAGCAGTACTTC.